This T cell receptor (beta chain) is drawn from a study of T cell changes during pregnancy in multiple sclerosis. The assay was immunoSEQ multiplex PCR, and TCRdb's table has in-frame clones only and misses some. The table has tens of thousands of clones, about 88% seen once. After removal of 4 bases from V and 3 bases from J, the junction contained 4 bases not matched to a gene. The germline CDR1 and CDR2 sequences are SGHNT and YYREEE (reference sequence). The CDR3 runs 13 residues. This TCR was recovered from a female donor with multiple sclerosis, enrolled in a pregnancy study. Sequencing was performed on CD4+ T cells from peripheral blood mononuclear cells, taken in the second trimester of pregnancy. The rearrangement links TRBV5-4 to TRBJ2-7; 7 bases match TRBD1. CDR3 sequence: CASSPRDSYEQYF. The CDR3 DNA is TGTGCCAGCAGCCCCCGGGACAGCTACGAGCAGTACTTC.